This T cell receptor beta chain was documented in a study of T cells in Graves' hyperthyroidism and ophthalmopathy. Study-wide background: Peripheral blood was collected at initial diagnosis, before any treatment.

Authors of the study amplified TCR beta CDR3 regions from RNA transcripts. Carried out on the TCR CDR3, a first-round RT-PCR used the HTBI primer set. TCRdb processed the multiplex PCR reads anew with MiXCR; each CDR3 protein has one entry. This table has 130,000 to 150,000 distinct CDR3 sequences, around 20% appearing once. CDR3 length: 15 residues. Findings and caveats of the study: Most clonotypes expanded in the thyroid (above 0.001) were also present in blood. Ophthalmopathy and stable hyperthyroidism were told apart by a 13 V-J model.

The PBMCs had their origin in 8.5 to 10 ml of fresh peripheral blood. As regards this clonotype: Its antigen is as yet unknown. Just one base apart from a much larger clone, this may be a read error.

The chain links TRBV12-3 or TRBV12-4 to TRBJ2-2, with D unresolved. This receptor was identified in a woman between 50 and 59 years old with Graves' hyperthyroidism that later progressed to Graves' ophthalmopathy. Sequencing was carried out using blood. DNA for the CDR3: TGTGTCACCGCGGCCTCCGGGTTGGACACCGGGGAGCTGTTTTTT. It is translated as CVTAASGLDTGELFF.